Following are 2 T cell receptor beta chains from one sample sequenced in a study of cytomegalovirus exposure and HLA in healthy donors listed by TCRdb under 2017. Library generation was performed with the immunoSEQ multiplex PCR assay. In TCRdb, the immuneACCESS table is reduced to in-frame sequences with V and J assigned. These tables do not hold every clone; where another copy was compared, an unresolved V gene accounts for under half, and the others remain unexplained. A total of approximately 70,000 clones appear in this sample, about 95% of them only once. The leading ten clones occupy under 1.3% of the sample. The sample consisted of PBMCs. The receptors derive from a woman aged 18-29 years in good health and CMV-seronegative.

The chain uses TRBV7-2 and TRBJ2-1, with 11 bases identical to TRBD2. Looked up from germline, CDR1 is SGHTA and CDR2 is FQGNSA. The CDR3 runs to 14 residues. J was trimmed by 9 bases and V by 0 bases; bases with no gene match: 1. The chain's CDR3 is CASSLASGGGEQFF. The CDR3, as DNA: TGTGCCAGCAGCTTAGCTAGCGGGGGGGGTGAGCAGTTCTTC.

The table lists this clone with a count of one. J is TRBJ2-3 and V is TRBV11-2, with no clear D. The CDR3 totals 13 residues. Germline-derived CDR1 and CDR2 are SGHAT and FQNNGV. Deletions cut 0 bases from V and 2 bases from J, with 3 bases between. The CDR3 sequence: CASSLDYTDTQYF. DNA of the CDR3: TGTGCCAGCAGCTTAGACTACACAGATACGCAGTATTTT.